This T cell receptor (beta chain) was identified during a study of cytomegalovirus exposure and HLA in healthy donors. As for the study in general: Among over 300 genotyped donors, roughly 80% fell in the Caucasian-associated ancestry cluster. Regarding the study as a whole: TRBV6-2, TRBV6-3 and other indistinguishable V segments were excluded.

Remarks on this clone: Its antigen is not identified.

The CDR3 covers 16 residues. Looked up from germline, CDR1 is SGHDN and CDR2 is FVKESK. The V end was cut by 4 bases, the J end by 7 bases, with 23 bases between. 60 Vbeta and 13 Jbeta primers were used in PCR. Sequencing was performed with immunoSEQ multiplex PCR; in TCRdb, only in-frame clones are kept and a portion is missing. The repertoire holds 100,000 to 150,000 clones, approximately 80% seen once, with under 1.5% in the top ten. This receptor was obtained from a female donor in good health and CMV-seronegative. This rearrangement joins TRBV14 to TRBJ2-7, with TRBD2 as a possible D gene (6 bases). Specimen: PBMCs. As DNA, the CDR3 is TGTGCCAGCAGCCCCCCCCTCGCGGAGGGTCCGGGTGAGCAGTACTTC. This gives the protein CASSPPLAEGPGEQYF.